The table lists the clone carrying this T cell receptor (beta chain) with many counts. The antigen is unknown. TCRdb independently ran MiXCR on the 5' RACE reads; one entry per CDR3 protein. The profile shows almost 85,000 distinct CDR3 sequences, 2.5% to 3% of them singletons. V was shortened by 1 base and J by 3 bases, with 15 bases between the two germline ends. Germline V gene sequence: CDR1 SGHVS, CDR2 FQNEAQ. This CDR3 spans 16 amino acids. This sample is drawn from a study of neurological immune-mediated disorders. Broader study findings: No expanded-clone CDR3 amino acid sequence recurred across subjects, suggesting private TCR-beta repertoires.

Specimen: PBMCs. The TCR was taken from a woman in her thirties with multiple sclerosis. The chain recombines TRBV7-8 with TRBJ1-1; tentatively, D is TRBD1 (6 bases). For the CDR3, the DNA is TGTGCCAGCAGCTTAGTGCAGGGGCAGGTAGACACTGAAGCTTTCTTT. This gives the protein CASSLVQGQVDTEAFF.